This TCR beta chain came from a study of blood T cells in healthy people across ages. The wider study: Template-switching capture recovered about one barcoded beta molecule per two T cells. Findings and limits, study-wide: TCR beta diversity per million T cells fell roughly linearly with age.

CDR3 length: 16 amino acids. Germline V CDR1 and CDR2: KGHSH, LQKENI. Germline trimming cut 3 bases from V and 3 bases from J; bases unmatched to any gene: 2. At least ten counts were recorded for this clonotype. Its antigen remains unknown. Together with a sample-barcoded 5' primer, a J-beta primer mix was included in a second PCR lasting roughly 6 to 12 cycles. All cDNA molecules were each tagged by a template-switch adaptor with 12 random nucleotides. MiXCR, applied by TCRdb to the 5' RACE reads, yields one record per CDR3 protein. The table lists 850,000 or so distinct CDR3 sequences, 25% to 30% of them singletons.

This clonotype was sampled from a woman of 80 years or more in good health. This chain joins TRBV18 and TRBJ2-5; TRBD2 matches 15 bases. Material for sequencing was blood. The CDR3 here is CASSPRTSGGEETQYF. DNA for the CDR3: TGTGCCAGCTCACCGAGGACTAGCGGGGGGGAAGAGACCCAGTACTTC.